The sequence of this T cell receptor (beta chain) was determined in a study of CDR3 diversity in severe acne. The CDR3 runs to 18 residues. Germline V gives CDR1 MNHNS, CDR2 SASEGT. With V trimmed by 0 bases and J by 4 bases, 9 bases remained unmatched. This clonotype was picked up many times. TCRdb ran MiXCR on the PCR reads and lists one entry per CDR3 protein. The sample lists fewer than 90,000 distinct CDR3 sequences, roughly 51% occurring once. The receptor comes from a male donor in good health, without acne. The sample was blood. V is TRBV6-1 and J is TRBJ2-7, with 13 bases aligning to TRBD2. The CDR3 DNA is TGTGCCAGCAGTGAAGCGCTTCGGGGACTAGCGGGGTCGTACGAGCAGTACTTC. Translating gives CASSEALRGLAGSYEQYF.